A single sample is the source of the 2 T cell receptor beta chains below, sequenced in a study of low-dose radiotherapy and immunotherapy resistance in tumors. Covering alpha and beta chains, TRAV- and TRBV-specific primers were used for the first-strand cDNA. Amplification, which lasted 20 to 25 PCR cycles, used a constant-region primer and V-primer adapter to amplify TCRs. TCRdb recomputed calls from the reads with MiXCR, one row per CDR3 protein. This sample carries 35,000 to 50,000 distinct CDR3 sequences, less than 25% of them seen once, and the ten largest clones take under 9.5%. The time point here: after trial treatment. Treatment described: LDRT plus nivolumab, ipilimumab, low-dose cyclophosphamide and aspirin (RACIN trial). Sequencing was performed on PBMCs, taken after low-dose radiotherapy plus immunotherapy. The receptor source for this set is a female donor with ovarian cancer.

This clonotype was observed at least ten times. V usage is TRBV3-1 and J usage is TRBJ1-1; the match to TRBD1 covers 8 bases. The CDR3 is 14 amino acids. Germline assignment: CDR1 LGHDT and CDR2 YNNKEL (reference sequence). J was trimmed by 9 bases and V by 3 bases; bases with no gene match: 9. Here the CDR3 reads CASSQKRQGHQAFF. For the CDR3, the DNA is TGTGCCAGCAGCCAGAAACGACAGGGGCACCAAGCTTTCTTT. The variable domain in full, completed from reference TRBV3-1 and TRBJ1-1, reads DTAVSQTPKYLVTQMGNDKSIKCEQNLGHDTMYWYKQDSKKFLKIMFSYNNKELIINETVPNRFSPKSPDKAHLNLHINSLELGDSAVYFCASSQKRQGHQAFFGQGTRLTVV.

This clonotype was seen many times. The chain has TRBV20-1 and TRBJ1-5; 7 bases match TRBD1. Looked up from germline, CDR1 is DFQATT and CDR2 is SNEGSKA (reference sequence). Trimming removed 6 bases from V and 0 bases from J; junction bases left unmatched: 2. The CDR3 contains 13 residues. CDR3 region: CSARDSSNQPQHF. CDR3 nucleotide sequence: TGCAGTGCCCGGGACAGTAGCAATCAGCCCCAGCATTTT.